The clone carrying this TCR beta chain came up a few times. Its antigen remains unknown. TCRdb re-derived calls from the reads in MiXCR, one entry per CDR3 protein. The sample holds about 740,000 distinct CDR3 sequences; approximately 34% are singletons and the top ten take around 2.6%. The data originate from a study of T cell repertoires in cytomegalovirus infection. Study background: Public TCR beta signatures indicated both CMV infection and matching HLA type. Study findings and constraints: Identification of carriers of CMV plus the relevant HLA was achieved through cumulative public TCR beta family frequency. Predominance within the ex vivo response was attributable to HLA-C-restricted CMV-specific TCR beta clonotypes.

V was clipped by 8 bases and J by 5 bases, with 17 bases between them. The CDR3 has 14 amino acids. CDR1 and CDR2 (germline): SNHLY, FYNNEI. The V call is TRBV2, the J call TRBJ2-3; D perhaps matches TRBD2 (7 bases). Sequences were obtained from PBMCs. This receptor was obtained from a human donor in good health (CMV status not recorded). Some clones in this sample may be carry-over from other donors' samples. CDR3 loop: CASGGRGGRDTQYF. The CDR3 region has the DNA TGTGCCAGCGGTGGTAGGGGGGGCAGAGATACGCAGTATTTT. The full variable domain, in which reference TRBV2 and TRBJ2-3 provide the parts outside the CDR3, is EPEVTQTPSHQVTQMGQEVILRCVPISNHLYFYWYRQILGQKVEFLVSFYNNEISEKSEIFDDQFSVERPDGSNFTLKIRSTKLEDSAMYFCASGGRGGRDTQYFGPGTRLTVL.